This TCR beta chain stems from a study of T cell responses to AZD1222 COVID-19 vaccine (dated by TCRdb to about 2021). A note on the overall study: TCR sequencing covered 230 to 250 trial participants: nearly 210 given two doses of AZD1222 and 26 given two doses of MenACWY control vaccine. Trial participants were enrolled by age into subgroups of 18-55, 56-69 and 70-plus years, and around 150, 29 and 61 TCR-sequenced participants, respectively, were included in these subgroups.

Counted from cysteine to phenylalanine, this CDR3 has 13 amino acids. Of the read, only the CDR3 DNA is kept; its 39 bases are in frame from base 1. A distance of 6 bases separates the germline ends of V and J, which lose 1 base and 3 bases respectively. Via the germline V gene (reference sequence), CDR1 is LGHDT and CDR2 YNNKEL. This specimen's time point label, per the study, means: about 28 days (+/-7) after the second vaccine dose. Because spike-specific TCR depth and breadth did not differ between the two schedules, AZD1222 recipients who got a second dose at roughly 4 weeks were pooled with those who got a second dose at roughly 12 weeks. Vaccinee samples came from UK trials COV001 and COV002, including a single-blind randomized controlled phase 2/3 trial of AZD1222 (ChAdOx1 nCoV-19) in healthy adults. Trial participant PBMC samples were collected at day 0 and day 28 after the second dose for TCRbeta chain sequencing.

Findings and caveats that apply to the study as a whole: A significant rise in spike-specific TCR breadth and depth was observed after two AZD1222 doses relative to day 0 and relative to MenACWY recipients. The vaccine-associated CD4 TCRs covered the entire spike protein, and the dominant responses fell in regions 160-218 and 743-854. In the small 56-69-year group, the increase in depth fell short of significance, most likely because of low power. Reportedly, close to half of the unique spike-specific TCRs recognized epitopes lying outside the regions that are mutated in the B.1.351 and B.1.1.7 variants. Because no day 14 peak-response samples were available, repertoires were characterized only after the peak T cell response. Participants were mostly white British, with more females than males. The authors suggested clonal diversity may have been underestimated. Conclusions about previously exposed vaccinees are limited because only 5 or 6 AZD1222 recipients were SARS-CoV-2 seropositive at baseline.

With regard to this clone: It lacks a known antigen. No qualities accompany the bases; no much larger clone lies one base away.

The CDR3 regions of human TCRbeta chains were analyzed by immunosequencing. Concerning the study's data processing: TCRs in the repertoires were matched against a reference library of SARS-CoV-2-specific TCRs that had been generated with the MIRA antigen-specificity platform. Breadth meant the fraction of unique TCRs that were SARS-CoV-2-associated, whereas depth meant the fraction of total T cells that were SARS-CoV-2-associated. Using the MIRA data, every spike-specific TCR was mapped to the spike region that the TCR reacted to and assigned to either a CD4 or a CD8 class. Log10-transformed breadth and depth values were compared by one-way ANOVA with Sidak's multiple comparisons tests. Imported from immuneACCESS, the table was reduced by TCRdb to in-frame sequences with V and J called. These copies leave out some clones; in studies compared against another copy, an unresolved V gene accounts for under half, and the cause of the remainder is not known. That table furnishes V, J and clone size, whereas the DNA furnished D and trimming. This sample has some 120,000 clones in its table, and around 91% of those were observed once. The ten largest account for 1.6% of the sample.

The receptor was isolated from an adult who received the AZD1222 COVID-19 vaccine. The source was peripheral blood, collected 28 days after the second AZD1222 dose. The chain is assembled from TRBV3-1 (or the pseudogene TRBV3-2) and TRBJ1-1; the D region possibly corresponds to TRBD1 (5 bases align). The DNA sequence reads TGTGCCAGCAGCCAAGGGGGCCACACTGAAGCTTTCTTT. The encoded protein is CASSQGGHTEAFF.